This entry lists 14 T cell receptor beta chains sequenced from one sample in a study of blood T cell repertoires in COVID-19. Repertoires were generated with immunoSEQ multiplex PCR, while TCRdb's copy carries only in-frame clones and drops some. Of under 150,000 clones listed, less than 85% are singletons. The sequenced material came from peripheral blood. Source of these receptors: a woman aged 80 or older with acute or convalescent COVID-19.

This chain joins TRBV5-1 and TRBJ2-7; a possible D gene is TRBD2 (6 bases). The CDR3 is 14 residues long. The V and J ends lost 4 bases and 1 base respectively, with 12 bases between them. CDR1 and CDR2 from the germline V gene are SGHRS and YFSETQ. CDR3 in amino acids: CASSPGLHSYEQYF. CDR3 in DNA: TGCGCCAGCAGCCCGGGACTTCATTCCTACGAGCAGTACTTC.

This chain connects TRBV6-6 to TRBJ1-1, with 9 bases matching TRBD1. V was pared by 9 bases and J by 0 bases, with 11 bases of the junction left unmatched. CDR3 length: 16 residues. The germline gives CDR1 MNHNY, CDR2 SVGAGI (reference sequence). The CDR3 coding sequence is TGTGCCAGTTCAAAGGGCGGGACAGGGCTGAACACTGAAGCTTTCTTT. It specifies CASSKGGTGLNTEAFF.

The chain recombines TRBV19 with TRBJ2-5; possible D gene TRBD1, 5 bases. Trimming removed 8 bases from V and 1 base from J, with 11 bases in between. Germline V gene data show CDR1 as LNHDA and CDR2 as SQIVND (reference sequence). CDR3 length equals 13 residues. CDR3 residues: CASSLGVQETQYF. The CDR3 nucleotides read TGTGCCAGTTCTCTAGGGGTCCAAGAGACCCAGTACTTC.

This chain links TRBV7-2 with TRBJ2-1, with TRBD2 matching over 9 bases. The CDR3 is 15 residues long. Germline CDR1 is SGHTA and CDR2 is FQGNSA. With 2 bases clipped from V and 3 bases from J, the junction kept 2 bases outside the gene matches. In DNA, the CDR3 is TGTGCCAGCAGCTTATCTAGCGGGAACTACAATGAGCAGTTCTTC. As protein: CASSLSSGNYNEQFF.

V gene TRBV5-1 combines with J gene TRBJ2-4; TRBD2 agrees at 10 bases. J gave up 4 bases and V 4 bases, and 5 bases lay outside the gene matches. CDR3 size: 15 residues. The V gene's germline CDR1 is SGHRS and CDR2 YFSETQ. In DNA, the CDR3 is TGCGCCAGCAGCCCCACTAGCGGGGCGAAAAACATTCAGTACTTC. Translated: CASSPTSGAKNIQYF.

The V gene is TRBV7-9, the J gene TRBJ2-1; a weak D match, TRBD2 (5 bases). Germline CDR1 SEHNR, CDR2 FQNEAQ (reference sequence). CDR3 length: 15 amino acids. The V end lost 1 base, the J end lost 6 bases, and 13 bases lay between the germline ends. The CDR3: CASSLGGSGLNEQFF. Written as DNA, the CDR3 is TGTGCCAGCAGCTTAGGCGGGTCCGGTCTCAATGAGCAGTTCTTC.

The chain joins TRBV2 to TRBJ2-3, with D possibly TRBD1 on 6 matching bases. The CDR3 consists of 15 residues. Germline V gives CDR1 SNHLY, CDR2 FYNNEI. Trimming cost V 1 base and J 0 bases, with 8 bases left between them. The CDR3 DNA reads TGTGCCAGCAGTGAAGGGACAGCTAGCACAGATACGCAGTATTTT. Translated, it gives CASSEGTASTDTQYF.

DNA of the CDR3: TGCAGTGCTCGTGTTACGAGCACTGAAGCTTTCTTT. Translation gives CSARVTSTEAFF. V is TRBV20-1 and J is TRBJ1-1; D is unresolved. Germline V lookup: CDR1 DFQATT, CDR2 SNEGSKA (reference sequence). The CDR3 is 12 amino acids. V was trimmed by 5 bases and J by 4 bases, leaving 11 bases between them.

The chain links TRBV6-4 to TRBJ2-3, with 9 positions matching TRBD2. Looked up from germline, CDR1 is MRHNA and CDR2 is SNTAGT. The V and J ends lost 6 bases and 3 bases, in that order; junction bases with no gene match: 10. The CDR3 contains 16 residues. CDR3 nucleotides: TGTGCCAGCAGAACAGTAGCGGGGGAAGGGACAGATACGCAGTATTTT. Protein: CASRTVAGEGTDTQYF.

The rearrangement links TRBV30 to TRBJ2-1; D unclear. This CDR3 has 11 amino acids. Looked up from germline, CDR1 is GTSNPN and CDR2 is SVGIG (reference sequence). Deletions cut 1 base from V and 10 bases from J, with 8 bases between. CDR3 sequence: CAWSAQYEQFF. CDR3 coding DNA: TGTGCCTGGAGTGCCCAGTACGAGCAGTTCTTC.

This rearrangement joins TRBV6-5 to TRBJ2-3; TRBD2 aligns across 10 bases. J gave up 4 bases and V 2 bases, and 6 bases lay outside the gene matches. This CDR3 spans 16 amino acids. CDR1 and CDR2 from the germline V gene are MNHEY and SVGAGI. The CDR3 sequence: CASSYTPSGGADTQYF. The DNA for the CDR3 is TGTGCCAGCAGTTACACGCCTAGCGGGGGTGCAGATACGCAGTATTTT.

The chain has TRBV7-9 and TRBJ2-7; TRBD1 matches at 7 bases. The CDR3 extends over 17 amino acids. Per germline, CDR1 SEHNR and CDR2 FQNEAQ (reference sequence). V gave up 1 base and J gave up 1 base; unmatched junction bases: 10. Written as DNA, the CDR3 is TGTGCCAGCAGCTTAGTCGGGACAGCTCTTAGGTCCTACGAGCAGTACTTC. Residues: CASSLVGTALRSYEQYF.

V usage is TRBV6-1 and J usage is TRBJ2-1; 9 bases are a match to TRBD1. The CDR3 loop spans 17 amino acids. Germline V gene lookup returns CDR1 MNHNS and CDR2 SASEGT. V trimming: 1 base; J trimming: 5 bases; junction bases outside the gene matches: 9. Here the CDR3 reads CASSEGFGQGRNNEQFF. The CDR3 DNA is TGTGCCAGCAGTGAAGGTTTCGGACAGGGGCGTAACAATGAGCAGTTCTTC.

The V call is TRBV30, the J call TRBJ1-1; D perhaps matches TRBD1 (6 bases). V lost 0 bases to trimming and J lost 5 bases, with 10 bases between them. The V gene's germline CDR1 is GTSNPN and CDR2 SVGIG (reference sequence). The CDR3 sequence is 13 residues long. The CDR3 DNA reads as TGTGCCTGGAGTGTGGAGGGGGGGACTGAAGCTTTCTTT. It specifies CAWSVEGGTEAFF.